The 18 T cell receptor beta chains given below trace back to one sample, sequenced in a study of identical twins. TCRdb re-analysed the 5' RACE reads in MiXCR, keeping a single row per CDR3 protein. Here the sample spans approximately 590,000 distinct CDR3 sequences, 9.5% to 10% being singletons. The data were also submitted as part of a second study, on yellow fever vaccine responses in identical twins.

Sequences were obtained from PBMCs. Receptor source: a woman between 18 and 30 years old in good health.

This clonotype was seen ten or more times. The chain has TRBV7-9 and TRBJ2-7, with TRBD2 as a possible D gene (6 bases). Germline V CDR1 and CDR2: SEHNR, FQNEAQ (reference sequence). The CDR3 totals 15 residues. Trimming removed 6 bases at V and 5 bases at J, with 20 bases between. This CDR3 is CASRPGEFGFHEQYF. The CDR3 DNA is TGTGCCAGCAGACCGGGGGAGTTTGGCTTCCACGAGCAGTACTTC.

This clonotype was counted only a few times. V usage is TRBV7-2 and J usage is TRBJ2-5, with 7 bases fitting TRBD2. With 7 bases clipped from V and 5 bases from J, the junction kept 13 bases outside the gene matches. This CDR3 is built from 15 residues. Germline CDR1 SGHTA, CDR2 FQGNSA. CDR3 DNA: TGTGCCAGCACCCCGGGTGGCGGGAGTGGTGAGACCCAGTACTTC. It specifies CASTPGGGSGETQYF.

This clonotype has more than one count but fewer than ten. The chain recombines TRBV20-1 with TRBJ2-7, with 8 positions matching TRBD2. The CDR3 contains 15 residues. The germline V gene encodes CDR1 DFQATT and CDR2 SNEGSKA (reference sequence). Unmatched junction bases numbered 11, after V lost 3 bases and J lost 4 bases. The CDR3 sequence is CSASASGTSPYEQYF. Here the CDR3 DNA reads TGCAGTGCTAGCGCATCCGGGACTAGTCCTTACGAGCAGTACTTC.

There are a few counts of this clonotype. The rearrangement uses TRBV9 and TRBJ2-1; tentatively, D is TRBD2 (6 bases). V was clipped by 4 bases and J by 5 bases, with 13 bases between them. Germline-derived CDR1 and CDR2 are SGDLS and YYNGEE. CDR3 length: 14 residues. The CDR3, as DNA: TGTGCCAGCAGCACCCGGACTATTAACAATGAGCAGTTCTTC. Protein product: CASSTRTINNEQFF.

The V and J genes are TRBV5-1 and TRBJ2-3; D perhaps matches TRBD2 (6 bases). CDR1 is SGHRS, CDR2 YFSETQ, per germline. CDR3 length: 15 residues. With 4 bases removed from V and 6 bases from J, the gap between germline ends came to 18 bases. The CDR3 loop is CASSARVPGGDTQYF. CDR3 coding DNA: TGCGCCAGCAGCGCCAGGGTCCCCGGAGGGGATACGCAGTATTTT.

At least ten counts were recorded for this clonotype. In nucleotides, the CDR3 is TGCAGTGCTGGCTACGTCGGACTCACAGATACGCAGTATTTT. Translating it yields CSAGYVGLTDTQYF. The V gene is TRBV20-1, the J gene TRBJ2-3, with D possibly TRBD2 on 5 matching bases. The CDR3 totals 14 residues. The germline CDR1 and CDR2 sequences are DFQATT and SNEGSKA (reference sequence). The ends were cut back, 5 bases at V and 2 bases at J, with 14 bases in the middle.

This clonotype was observed a few times. The chain combines TRBV24-1 with TRBJ2-1; 10 bases fit TRBD2. The CDR3 length is 17 residues. Germline CDR1 is KGHDR and CDR2 is SFDVKD. The ends lost 6 bases at V and 5 bases at J; junction bases unmatched: 12. The CDR3 sequence: CATSSGSRLAGHNEQFF. CDR3 DNA sequence: TGTGCCACCAGTTCGGGGTCTCGACTAGCGGGTCACAATGAGCAGTTCTTC.

This clonotype was counted a few times. The chain carries TRBV11-2 and TRBJ1-1, with a possible D match to TRBD1 (6 bases). This CDR3 is 15 amino acids long. V lost 1 base to trimming and J lost 1 base, with 10 bases between them. Looked up from germline, CDR1 is SGHAT and CDR2 is FQNNGV. The CDR3 here is CASSLGTGPNTEAFF. The DNA of the CDR3 is TGTGCCAGCAGCTTAGGCACAGGGCCGAACACTGAAGCTTTCTTT.

This clonotype was counted only a few times. This chain joins TRBV10-3 and TRBJ2-3, with D unclear. This CDR3 spans 11 amino acids. The V end lost 0 bases, the J end lost 14 bases, and 9 bases lay between the germline ends. From germline, CDR1 is ENHRY and CDR2 SYGVKD. The CDR3, as DNA: TGTGCCATCAGTGAGTCGTCGACCCCGTATTTT. It encodes CAISESSTPYF.

This clonotype was picked up many times. The chain has TRBV7-2 and TRBJ2-7; the D is unclear. Germline CDR1 and CDR2: SGHTA and FQGNSA. CDR3 length equals 17 residues. With 0 bases removed from V and 2 bases from J, the gap between germline ends came to 17 bases. The CDR3 DNA reads as TGTGCCAGCAGCTTAGCGTCGGTACAGTCCCCCGCCTACGAGCAGTACTTC. It translates to CASSLASVQSPAYEQYF. Supplemented by reference TRBV7-2 and TRBJ2-7, the full variable domain reads GAGVSQSPSNKVTEKGKDVELRCDPISGHTALYWYRQSLGQGLEFLIYFQGNSAPDKSGLPSDRFSAERTGGSVSTLTIQRTQQEDSAVYLCASSLASVQSPAYEQYFGPGTRLTVT.

The chain has TRBV14 and TRBJ1-2; D unclear. The CDR3 consists of 14 residues. Germline CDR1 SGHDN, CDR2 FVKESK. Between the trimmed V and J ends, which lost 0 bases and 3 bases, there was a span of 8 bases. CDR3 sequence (DNA): TGTGCCAGCAGCCAAGACTACAGTTACTATGGCTACACCTTC. Encoded protein: CASSQDYSYYGYTF.

This chain uses TRBV20-1 with TRBJ1-5; the D is unclear. The CDR3 contains 15 residues. V dropped 0 bases and J dropped 1 base, with 10 bases sitting between them. The germline V gene encodes CDR1 DFQATT and CDR2 SNEGSKA (reference sequence). The CDR3 sequence is CSARDFGNSNQPQHF. DNA for the CDR3: TGCAGTGCTAGAGATTTTGGCAACAGCAATCAGCCCCAGCATTTT.

This clonotype was recorded a few times. The chain carries TRBV5-6 and TRBJ2-1, with D possibly being TRBD1 or TRBD2 (5 bases each). Germline CDR1 SGHDT, CDR2 YYEEEE. The CDR3 totals 14 residues. Between the trimmed V and J ends, which lost 4 bases and 8 bases, there was a span of 16 bases. The CDR3 DNA reads TGTGCCAGCAGCCAAGGACCGGGGCCGGATGAGCAGTTCTTC. This sequence encodes CASSQGPGPDEQFF.

This clonotype was recorded many times. V gene TRBV7-9 combines with J gene TRBJ1-2, with a possible D match to TRBD1 (5 bases). V was shortened by 0 bases and J by 5 bases, with 16 bases between the two germline ends. There are 16 residues in the CDR3. Germline-derived CDR1 and CDR2 are SEHNR and FQNEAQ (reference sequence). Written as DNA, the CDR3 is TGTGCCAGCAGCTTAGCGAGTGGCAGGGACCTATATGGCTACACCTTC. Its protein product is CASSLASGRDLYGYTF. Full variable domain (rest looked up from reference TRBV7-9 and TRBJ1-2): DTGVSQNPRHKITKRGQNVTFRCDPISEHNRLYWYRQTLGQGPEFLTYFQNEAQLEKSRLLSDRFSAERPKGSFSTLEIQRTEQGDSAMYLCASSLASGRDLYGYTFGSGTRLTVV.

The chain employs TRBV5-1 and TRBJ2-2, with 9 bases aligning to TRBD1. J lost 7 bases, V lost 4 bases, and 2 bases had no gene match. CDR3 length equals 13 residues. Germline-derived CDR1 and CDR2 are SGHRS and YFSETQ. This CDR3 is CASSGDRVGELFF. The DNA for the CDR3 is TGCGCCAGCAGCGGGGACAGGGTCGGGGAGCTGTTTTTT.

There are a few counts of this clonotype. V usage is TRBV25-1 and J usage is TRBJ2-7; D gene ambiguous. CDR3 length: 13 residues. V was shortened by 4 bases and J by 4 bases, with 11 bases between the two germline ends. Germline CDR1 is MGHDK and CDR2 is SYGVNS. CDR3 bases: TGTGCCAGCAGTGTACCCGGGTTATACGAGCAGTACTTC. Protein product: CASSVPGLYEQYF.

V gene TRBV5-1 combines with J gene TRBJ2-5; 8 bases match TRBD2. Germline lookup yields CDR1 SGHRS and CDR2 YFSETQ. The J segment lost 5 bases and the V segment lost 0 bases, leaving 6 bases of the junction unmatched. This CDR3 region has 15 residues. The CDR3 region has the DNA TGCGCCAGCAGCTTGGATCTAGCGGGCAGTGAGACCCAGTACTTC. It encodes CASSLDLAGSETQYF. Combining the CDR3 with reference TRBV5-1 and TRBJ2-5 gives the whole variable domain KAGVTQTPRYLIKTRGQQVTLSCSPISGHRSVSWYQQTPGQGLQFLFEYFSETQRNKGNFPGRFSGRQFSNSRSEMNVSTLELGDSALYLCASSLDLAGSETQYFGPGTRLLVL.

Only one count was recorded for this clonotype. The chain has TRBV19 and TRBJ2-4, with D tentatively TRBD1 (6 bases). From germline, CDR1 is LNHDA and CDR2 SQIVND (reference sequence). V dropped 6 bases and J dropped 0 bases, with 12 bases sitting between them. The CDR3 is 15 amino acids. CDR3: CASSYGTLAKNIQYF. In nucleotides, the CDR3 is TGTGCCAGTAGCTACGGGACACTAGCCAAAAACATTCAGTACTTC.